These 32 T cell receptor beta chains came from one sample sequenced in a study of glioma-infiltrating T cells. Using RNA template, CDR3s of TCR alpha and beta were amplified with iRepertoire arm-PCR. TCRdb re-analysed the multiplex PCR reads in MiXCR, keeping a single row per CDR3 protein. The repertoire has 400,000 or so distinct CDR3 sequences, roughly two fifths of them found once; the top ten carry around 13%. Specimen: glioma tissue, nonneoplastic brain tissue, or PBMCs (not recorded which). The receptors come from a human donor with low-grade glioma or glioblastoma, undergoing nonglioma brain surgery, or in good health (not recorded which).

The chain has TRBV6-5 and TRBJ2-3; D gene ambiguous. The CDR3 totals 15 residues. Per germline, CDR1 MNHEY and CDR2 SVGAGI. Trimming left V 2 bases short and J 5 bases short, with 14 bases between. As DNA, the CDR3 is TGTGCCAGCAGTTACCTGGACCGGCTGGGAGATACGCAGTATTTT. It is translated as CASSYLDRLGDTQYF.

Notes on this clonotype: A much larger clonotype is one base distant, so this may be a read error. CDR3: CSHRTGDQPRHF. As DNA, the CDR3 is TGCAGTCACCGGACAGGGGATCAGCCCCGGCATTTT. The chain employs TRBV20-1 and TRBJ1-5; 9 nucleotides align to TRBD1. This CDR3 has 12 residues. CDR1 and CDR2 from the germline V gene are DFQATT and SNEGSKA (reference sequence).

This clonotype was recorded at least ten times. This chain links TRBV20-1 with TRBJ2-7; 9 bases are a match to TRBD1. V gave up 6 bases and J gave up 4 bases; unmatched junction bases: 7. The CDR3 extends over 13 amino acids. Germline V CDR1 and CDR2: DFQATT, SNEGSKA (reference sequence). The CDR3 sequence: CSANRDRVYEQYF. CDR3 sequence (DNA): TGCAGTGCGAACAGGGACAGGGTATACGAGCAGTACTTC.

This clonotype was seen more than once but under ten times. This chain joins TRBV7-8 and TRBJ2-7; D gene uncertain. Germline assignment: CDR1 SGHVS and CDR2 FQNEAQ. The ends were cut back, 5 bases at V and 2 bases at J, with 19 bases in the middle. CDR3 size: 16 residues. CDR3 nucleotide sequence: TGTGCCAGCAGCCCTGGGCTAGGCAGGACGCCCTACGAGCAGTACTTC. The encoded protein is CASSPGLGRTPYEQYF. Using reference TRBV7-8 and TRBJ2-7 for the parts outside the CDR3, the full variable domain is GAGVSQSPRYKVAKRGQDVALRCDPISGHVSLFWYQQALGQGPEFLTYFQNEAQLDKSGLPSDRFFAERPEGSVSTLKIQRTQQEDSAVYLCASSPGLGRTPYEQYFGPGTRLTVT.

J is TRBJ2-7 and V is TRBV7-6, with 7 bases lining up with TRBD1. The CDR3 has 14 residues. CDR1 is SGHVS, CDR2 FNYEAQ, per germline. Unmatched junction bases numbered 4, after V lost 5 bases and J lost 0 bases. For the CDR3, the DNA is TGTGCCAGCAGCCGAGACAGGGCCTCCTACGAGCAGTACTTC. Residues: CASSRDRASYEQYF.

In the case of this clonotype: This may stem from a read error, because a much larger clone lies one nucleotide away. The chain employs TRBV27 and TRBJ2-1, with 9 positions matching TRBD2. The CDR3 is made up of 15 amino acids. Germline V gives CDR1 MNHEY, CDR2 SMNVEV (reference sequence). The CDR3 loop reads CASSRREGLYSEQFF. The CDR3 DNA reads TGTGCCAGCTCGCGGCGGGAGGGCCTCTACAGTGAGCAGTTCTTC.

This clonotype was seen repeatedly, ten times or more. The chain joins TRBV28 to TRBJ1-5, with a weak D call TRBD1 (6 bases). Germline values: CDR1 MDHEN, CDR2 SYDVKM. V shed 6 bases and J shed 1 base, with 19 bases lying between them. There are 17 residues in the CDR3. CDR3 in DNA: TGTGCCAGCAGACGAAGGGGGACATCCCGAAGCAATCAGCCCCAGCATTTT. This encodes CASRRRGTSRSNQPQHF.

The rearrangement links TRBV5-1 to TRBJ2-3, with D possibly being TRBD1 (6 bases). Trimming removed 2 bases at V and 0 bases at J, with 10 bases between. Germline CDR1 reads SGHRS; CDR2 reads YFSETQ. There are 15 residues in the CDR3. CDR3 amino acids: CASSFSDSSTDTQYF. The CDR3 coding sequence is TGCGCCAGCAGCTTCTCGGACAGCAGCACAGATACGCAGTATTTT.

The chain combines TRBV5-1 with TRBJ1-1; 8 bases line up with TRBD1. Germline V gene lookup returns CDR1 SGHRS and CDR2 YFSETQ. The CDR3 consists of 16 residues. V lost 1 base to trimming and J lost 0 bases; unmatched junction nucleotides: 5. The CDR3, as DNA: TGCGCCAGCAGCTTGTCCAGGGGGCTCATGAACACTGAAGCTTTCTTT. This translates into CASSLSRGLMNTEAFF.

A few counts support this clonotype. The chain has TRBV28 and TRBJ2-7, with D uncertain. The length of the CDR3 is 12 residues. V was trimmed by 2 bases and J by 7 bases, leaving 9 bases between them. Germline V gene data show CDR1 as MDHEN and CDR2 as SYDVKM. The CDR3 DNA follows: TGTGCCAGCAGTTTAAGGGATCGGGAGCAGTACTTC. This codes for CASSLRDREQYF.

The chain carries TRBV27 and TRBJ2-1, with 7 bases fitting TRBD2. The CDR3 is 15 amino acids. Looked up from germline, CDR1 is MNHEY and CDR2 is SMNVEV (reference sequence). V was clipped by 7 bases and J by 3 bases; unmatched bases: 9. This CDR3 reads CASMSREDGYNEQFF. CDR3 coding DNA: TGTGCCAGCATGAGCCGGGAGGATGGCTACAATGAGCAGTTCTTC.

The chain recombines TRBV27 with TRBJ2-7; D is uncertain. Trimming stripped 6 bases from V and 5 bases from J, with 8 bases between. CDR1 MNHEY and CDR2 SMNVEV come from the germline V gene (reference sequence). This CDR3 is built from 11 residues. The CDR3 coding sequence is TGTGCCAGCAGCACCACTAACGAGCAGTACTTC. Translation gives CASSTTNEQYF.

This clonotype was found once. Germline and junction disagree at one end, which may indicate a read error. The rearrangement uses TRBV6-2 or TRBV6-3 and TRBJ2-7; unclear D gene. This CDR3 is built from 13 residues. CDR1 MNHEY and CDR2 SVGEGT come from the germline V gene. CDR3 sequence reads: CAGSSGRAHEQYF. CDR3 bases: TGTGCCGGCAGTTCCGGAAGGGCCCACGAGCAGTACTTC.

As to this clonotype: The conserved closing phenylalanine or tryptophan is absent in this CDR3, likely reflecting a read error. The chain joins TRBV6-2 or TRBV6-3 to TRBJ2-5, with 8 nucleotides matching TRBD2. V gave up 0 bases and J gave up 0 bases; unmatched junction bases: 9. Germline values: CDR1 MNHEY, CDR2 SVGEGT. This CDR3 contains 18 residues. CDR3 DNA sequence: TGTGCCAGCAGTTACTCGCCCGGGAGGGGACATCACCAAGAGACCCAGTACTCC. Its translation is CASSYSPGRGHHQETQYS.

With respect to this clonotype: The junction shows a germline mismatch at one end, possibly a read error. The chain carries TRBV6-6 and TRBJ2-3; a weak D match, TRBD2 (5 bases). Germline CDR1 is MNHNY and CDR2 is SVGAGI (reference sequence). This CDR3 spans 16 amino acids. CDR3 region: CACSYSPRGSTDTQYF. Here the CDR3 DNA reads TGTGCCTGCAGTTACTCGCCCCGGGGTAGCACAGATACGCAGTATTTT.

This clonotype occurred many times. V is TRBV15 and J is TRBJ2-5; 13 bases match TRBD2. J gave up 5 bases and V 6 bases, and 6 bases lay outside the gene matches. Germline V gene sequence: CDR1 LNHNV, CDR2 YYDKDF (reference sequence). The CDR3 runs to 15 residues. CDR3 nucleotide sequence: TGTGCCACCAGAGCACTAGCGGGAGGGCCGGAGACCCAGTACTTC. Its protein product is CATRALAGGPETQYF.

The rearrangement uses TRBV5-1 and TRBJ1-1; no clear D. Germline-derived CDR1 and CDR2 are SGHRS and YFSETQ. This CDR3 region has 15 residues. Trimming removed 1 base at V and 6 bases at J, with 16 bases between. DNA of the CDR3: TGCGCCAGCAGCTTGTCACACTCCTTCAGCGCTGAAGCTTTCTTT. Protein: CASSLSHSFSAEAFF.

This clonotype showed up many times. V gene TRBV27 combines with J gene TRBJ2-7; D call uncertain. V lost 3 bases, J lost 3 bases, and 9 bases lay in between. The CDR3 contains 13 residues. Germline V gene sequence: CDR1 MNHEY, CDR2 SMNVEV (reference sequence). In DNA form, the CDR3 reads TGTGCCAGCAGTTTCGGGCCGAACTACGAGCAGTACTTC. Protein sequence: CASSFGPNYEQYF.

CDR3 sequence: CASSRGQGGNNEQFF. For the CDR3, the DNA is TGTGCCAGCAGTAGAGGACAGGGAGGAAACAATGAGCAGTTCTTC. This rearrangement joins TRBV6-1 to TRBJ2-1, with TRBD1 matching 8 bases. CDR1 is MNHNS and CDR2 is SASEGT in the germline V gene. The J segment lost 5 bases and the V segment lost 5 bases, leaving 8 bases of the junction unmatched. CDR3 length equals 15 residues.

The chain uses TRBV18 and TRBJ1-5; tentatively, D is TRBD1 (6 bases). The CDR3 length is 22 residues. The V gene lost 0 bases and the J gene lost 3 bases, with 30 bases spanning the gap. Germline values: CDR1 KGHSH, CDR2 LQKENI. In DNA, the CDR3 is TGTGCCAGCTCACCACCCGTCGGCAGCGGTGTTCTAGGAGGGGGAATCAATCAGCCCCAGCATTTT. This gives the protein CASSPPVGSGVLGGGINQPQHF. The full variable domain, with the rest looked up from reference TRBV18 and TRBJ1-5, is NAGVMQNPRHLVRRRGQEARLRCSPMKGHSHVYWYRQLPEEGLKFMVYLQKENIIDESGMPKERFSAEFPKEGPSILRIQQVVRGDSAAYFCASSPPVGSGVLGGGINQPQHFGDGTRLSIL.

This clonotype came up many times. The chain joins TRBV27 to TRBJ1-2; D is possibly TRBD1 (5 bases). V was clipped by 2 bases and J by 5 bases, with 12 bases between them. This CDR3 region has 14 residues. The V gene's germline CDR1 is MNHEY and CDR2 SMNVEV (reference sequence). The chain's CDR3 is CASSLGTGYYGYTF. Here the CDR3 DNA reads TGTGCCAGCAGTTTAGGGACGGGATATTATGGCTACACCTTC.

In this sample, this clonotype turned up many times. The rearrangement joins TRBV6-5 to TRBJ2-1; D possibly corresponds to TRBD2 (5 bases). The CDR3 is 16 residues long. V gave up 2 bases and J gave up 6 bases, with 17 bases separating them. Per the germline V gene, CDR1 is MNHEY and CDR2 is SVGAGI. The CDR3 sequence is CASSYGPAGKGNEQFF. For the CDR3, the DNA is TGTGCCAGCAGTTACGGCCCCGCCGGGAAGGGCAATGAGCAGTTCTTC.

The chain combines TRBV28 with TRBJ2-7; D might be TRBD2 (5 bases). V was shortened by 4 bases and J by 7 bases, with 20 bases between the two germline ends. This CDR3 region has 15 residues. Germline V gene lookup returns CDR1 MDHEN and CDR2 SYDVKM. CDR3 DNA: TGTGCCAGCAGTTCCCTCCGGACTCAAGCACCGGAGCAGTACTTC. It is translated as CASSSLRTQAPEQYF.

This clonotype was seen just once. The genes are TRBV15 and TRBJ2-7, with D maybe TRBD1 (5 bases). CDR3 length: 18 residues. CDR1 and CDR2 from the germline V gene are LNHNV and YYDKDF (reference sequence). The germline V and J ends were trimmed by 0 bases and 0 bases, with 18 bases remaining between them. CDR3 protein: CATSRDSHGALLSYEQYF. CDR3 in DNA: TGTGCCACCAGCAGAGATTCACATGGGGCCCTCCTCTCCTACGAGCAGTACTTC.

The chain has TRBV12-3 or TRBV12-4 and TRBJ2-1, with TRBD2 as a possible D gene (6 bases). CDR3 length: 16 residues. The V gene lost 5 bases and the J gene lost 13 bases, with 27 bases spanning the gap. The CDR3 reads CASSPLIAEGAETQFF. The DNA of the CDR3 is TGTGCCAGCAGTCCCTTAATAGCGGAAGGCGCAGAGACCCAGTTCTTC.

The count of this clonotype is one. The rearrangement joins TRBV7-3 to TRBJ2-5, with 8 bases lining up with TRBD1. This CDR3 region has 14 residues. Trimming took 2 bases from V and 7 from J; bases not matched to a gene: 6. Germline V gene lookup returns CDR1 SGHTA and CDR2 FQGTGA. The DNA of the CDR3 is TGTGCCAGCAGCTTATCAGGGGGCGGCCGGACCCAGTACTTC. Amino acids: CASSLSGGGRTQYF.

This clonotype was seen repeatedly, ten times or more. This rearrangement joins TRBV27 to TRBJ1-1, with TRBD1 as a possible D gene (6 bases). This CDR3 is 14 amino acids long. The V end was cut by 6 bases, the J end by 10 bases, with 21 bases between. The germline CDR1 and CDR2 sequences are MNHEY and SMNVEV (reference sequence). The CDR3 coding sequence is TGTGCCAGCAGCAGATTACAGGGTCCGGAGGGAGCTTTCTTT. Its translation is CASSRLQGPEGAFF.

This clonotype was seen at least ten times. The J gene is TRBJ1-5, the V gene TRBV27; D gene unclear. This CDR3 region has 13 residues. From germline, CDR1 is MNHEY and CDR2 SMNVEV (reference sequence). V was trimmed by 5 bases and J by 3 bases, leaving 8 bases between them. The DNA of the CDR3 is TGTGCCAGCAGTATCGGTCTCAATCAGCCCCAGCATTTT. This encodes CASSIGLNQPQHF.

This clonotype was counted ten times or more. This sequence joins TRBV20-1 and TRBJ2-7; D perhaps matches TRBD1 (5 bases). The V and J ends lost 4 bases and 4 bases respectively, with 8 bases between them. In germline, CDR1 is DFQATT, CDR2 SNEGSKA (reference sequence). The CDR3 has 11 amino acids. DNA for the CDR3: TGCAGTGCTATGCGACAGTACGAGCAGTACTTC. The encoded protein is CSAMRQYEQYF.

A few counts support this clonotype. The V gene is TRBV18, the J gene TRBJ2-7; 8 bases are shared with TRBD2. Unmatched junction bases numbered 7, after V lost 1 base and J lost 5 bases. The CDR3 has 15 residues. Per germline, CDR1 KGHSH and CDR2 LQKENI. The CDR3 nucleotides are TGTGCCAGCTCACCACTCGCGGGAGGCATGAACGAGCAGTACTTC. Translating gives CASSPLAGGMNEQYF.

The V gene is TRBV28, the J gene TRBJ2-7; 7 bases match TRBD2. The CDR3 consists of 14 residues. Germline V gene lookup returns CDR1 MDHEN and CDR2 SYDVKM. V dropped 8 bases and J dropped 4; count of bases not matched to a gene: 11. DNA for the CDR3: TGTGCCAGCGAAGCGGGGCCCTCGGGGTACGAGCAGTACTTC. Its protein product is CASEAGPSGYEQYF. The full variable domain, with the rest looked up from reference TRBV28 and TRBJ2-7, is DVKVTQSSRYLVKRTGEKVFLECVQDMDHENMFWYRQDPGLGLRLIYFSYDVKMKEKGDIPEGYSVSREKKERFSLILESASTNQTSMYLCASEAGPSGYEQYFGPGTRLTVT.

This clonotype was seen a few times. The chain recombines TRBV11-2 with TRBJ2-7; 9 bases fit TRBD1. J lost 7 bases, V lost 1 base, and 5 bases had no gene match. Germline V gene sequence: CDR1 SGHAT, CDR2 FQNNGV. This CDR3 has 14 amino acids. The CDR3 region has the DNA TGTGCCAGCAGCTTAGTACAGGGGGCCAGGGAGCAGTACTTC. Amino acid sequence: CASSLVQGAREQYF.